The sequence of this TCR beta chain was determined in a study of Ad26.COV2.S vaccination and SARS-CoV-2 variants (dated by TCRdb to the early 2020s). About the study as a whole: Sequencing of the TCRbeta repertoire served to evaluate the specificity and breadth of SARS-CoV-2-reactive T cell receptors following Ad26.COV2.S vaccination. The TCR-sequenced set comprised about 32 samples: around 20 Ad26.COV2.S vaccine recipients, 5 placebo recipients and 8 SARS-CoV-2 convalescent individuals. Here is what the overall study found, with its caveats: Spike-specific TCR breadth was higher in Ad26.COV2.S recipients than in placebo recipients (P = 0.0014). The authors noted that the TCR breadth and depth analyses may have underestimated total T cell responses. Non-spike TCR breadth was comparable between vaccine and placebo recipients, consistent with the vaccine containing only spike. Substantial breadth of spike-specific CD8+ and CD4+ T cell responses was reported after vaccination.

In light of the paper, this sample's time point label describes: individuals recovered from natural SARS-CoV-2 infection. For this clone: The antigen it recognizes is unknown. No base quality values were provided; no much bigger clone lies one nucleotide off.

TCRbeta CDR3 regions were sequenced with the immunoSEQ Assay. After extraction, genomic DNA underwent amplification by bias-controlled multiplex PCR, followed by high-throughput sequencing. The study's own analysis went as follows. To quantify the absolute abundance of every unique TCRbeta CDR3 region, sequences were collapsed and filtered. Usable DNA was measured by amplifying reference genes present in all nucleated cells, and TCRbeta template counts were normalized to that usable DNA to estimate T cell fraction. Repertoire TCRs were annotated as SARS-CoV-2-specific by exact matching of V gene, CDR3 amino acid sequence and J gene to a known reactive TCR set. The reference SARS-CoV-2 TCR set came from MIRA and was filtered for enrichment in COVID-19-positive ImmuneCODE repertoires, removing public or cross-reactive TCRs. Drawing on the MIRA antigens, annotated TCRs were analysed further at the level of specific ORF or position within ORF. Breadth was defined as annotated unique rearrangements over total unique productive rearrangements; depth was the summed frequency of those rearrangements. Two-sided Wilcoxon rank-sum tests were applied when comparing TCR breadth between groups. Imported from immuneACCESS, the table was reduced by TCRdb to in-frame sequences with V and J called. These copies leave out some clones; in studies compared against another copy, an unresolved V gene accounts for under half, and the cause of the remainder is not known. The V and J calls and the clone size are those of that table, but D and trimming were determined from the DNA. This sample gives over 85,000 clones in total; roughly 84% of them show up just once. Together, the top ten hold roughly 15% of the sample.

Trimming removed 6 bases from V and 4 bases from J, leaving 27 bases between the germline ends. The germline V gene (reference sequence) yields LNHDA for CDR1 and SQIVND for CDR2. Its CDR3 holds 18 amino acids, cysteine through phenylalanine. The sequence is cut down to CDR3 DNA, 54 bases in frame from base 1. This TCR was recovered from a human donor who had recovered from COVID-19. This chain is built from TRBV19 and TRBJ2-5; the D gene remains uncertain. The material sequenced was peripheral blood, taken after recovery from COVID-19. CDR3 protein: CASSPLHRSGSRGETQYF. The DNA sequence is TGTGCCAGTAGCCCCCTGCATCGTTCCGGGTCGCGTGGAGAGACCCAGTACTTC.